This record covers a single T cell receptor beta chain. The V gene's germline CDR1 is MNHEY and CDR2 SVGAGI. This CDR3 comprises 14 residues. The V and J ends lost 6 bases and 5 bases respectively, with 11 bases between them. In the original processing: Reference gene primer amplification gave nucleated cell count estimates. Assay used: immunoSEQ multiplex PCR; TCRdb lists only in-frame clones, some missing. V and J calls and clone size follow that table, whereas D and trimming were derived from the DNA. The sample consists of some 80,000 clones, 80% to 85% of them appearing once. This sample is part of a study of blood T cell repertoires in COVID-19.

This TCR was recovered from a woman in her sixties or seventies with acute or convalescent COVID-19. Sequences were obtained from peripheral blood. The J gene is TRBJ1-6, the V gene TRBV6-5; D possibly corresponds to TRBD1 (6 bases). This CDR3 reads CASRLGQNNSPLHF. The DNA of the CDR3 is TGTGCCAGCAGACTTGGACAGAATAATTCACCCCTCCACTTT.